The source of this T cell receptor (beta chain) is a study of blood T cells in healthy people across ages. Germline CDR1 and CDR2: MNHNS and SASEGT. The CDR3 is 15 amino acids. J gave up 4 bases and V 4 bases, and 8 bases lay outside the gene matches. Roughly 10 milliliters of peripheral blood were drawn from each donor. In regard to this clonotype: Its antigen remains unidentified.

Findings and limits, study-wide: Estimated diversity, derived from one million T cells, was regarded as an underestimate. Per million T cells, the diversity of TCR beta decreased roughly linearly as age advanced.

Sample-barcoded 5' priming and a J-beta primer mix drove a second PCR of about 6 to 11 cycles. Every individual sample yielded 2.5 million or more paired-end reads (each containing CDR3). In TCRdb, the 5' RACE reads were re-called with MiXCR into one record per CDR3 protein. The sample consists of over 1.5 million distinct CDR3 sequences, 49% of them appearing once. The source of this sequence is a woman in her thirties or forties in good health. Input material: blood. V gene TRBV6-1 combines with J gene TRBJ2-3; TRBD1 agrees at 7 bases. The CDR3 bases are TGTGCCAGCAGTGGATCGACAGGGTCGGCAGATACGCAGTATTTT. Translation gives CASSGSTGSADTQYF.